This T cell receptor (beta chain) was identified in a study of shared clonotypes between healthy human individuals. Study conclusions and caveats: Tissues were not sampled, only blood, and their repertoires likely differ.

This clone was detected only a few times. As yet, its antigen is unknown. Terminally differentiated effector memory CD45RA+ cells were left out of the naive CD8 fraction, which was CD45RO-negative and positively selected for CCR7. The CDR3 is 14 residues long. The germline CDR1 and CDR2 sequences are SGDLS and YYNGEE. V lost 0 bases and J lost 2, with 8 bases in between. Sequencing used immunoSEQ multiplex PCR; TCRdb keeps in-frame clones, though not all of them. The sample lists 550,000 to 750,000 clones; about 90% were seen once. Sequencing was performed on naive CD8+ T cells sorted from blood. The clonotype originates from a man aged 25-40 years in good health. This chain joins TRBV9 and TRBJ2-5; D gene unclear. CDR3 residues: CASSVEGRQETQYF. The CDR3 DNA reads TGTGCCAGCAGCGTAGAGGGCAGACAAGAGACCCAGTACTTC. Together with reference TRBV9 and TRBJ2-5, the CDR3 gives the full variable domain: DSGVTQTPKHLITATGQRVTLRCSPRSGDLSVYWYQQSLDQGLQFLIQYYNGEERAKGNILERFSAQQFPDLHSELNLSSLELGDSALYFCASSVEGRQETQYFGPGTRLLVL.